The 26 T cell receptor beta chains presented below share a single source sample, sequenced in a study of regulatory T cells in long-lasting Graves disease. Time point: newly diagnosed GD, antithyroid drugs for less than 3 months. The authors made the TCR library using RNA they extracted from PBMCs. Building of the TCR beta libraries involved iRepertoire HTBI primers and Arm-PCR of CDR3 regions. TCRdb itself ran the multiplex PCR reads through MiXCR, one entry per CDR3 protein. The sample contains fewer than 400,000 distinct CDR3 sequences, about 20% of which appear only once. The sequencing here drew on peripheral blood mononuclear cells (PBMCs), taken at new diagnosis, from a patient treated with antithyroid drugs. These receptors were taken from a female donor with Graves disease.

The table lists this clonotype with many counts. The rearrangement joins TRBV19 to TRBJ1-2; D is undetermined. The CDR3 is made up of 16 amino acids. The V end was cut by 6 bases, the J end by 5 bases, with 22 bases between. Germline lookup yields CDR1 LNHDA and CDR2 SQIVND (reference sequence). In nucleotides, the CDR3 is TGTGCCAGTAGAAGCCCCCGGGCACAACGCGGGTATGGCTACACCTTC. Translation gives CASRSPRAQRGYGYTF.

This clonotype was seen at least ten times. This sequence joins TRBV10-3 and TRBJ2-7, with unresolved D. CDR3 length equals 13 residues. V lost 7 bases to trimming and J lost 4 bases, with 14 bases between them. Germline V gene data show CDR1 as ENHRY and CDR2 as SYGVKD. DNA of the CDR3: TGTGCCATCACTCGAGAAGGCAAGTACGAGCAGTACTTC. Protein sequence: CAITREGKYEQYF.

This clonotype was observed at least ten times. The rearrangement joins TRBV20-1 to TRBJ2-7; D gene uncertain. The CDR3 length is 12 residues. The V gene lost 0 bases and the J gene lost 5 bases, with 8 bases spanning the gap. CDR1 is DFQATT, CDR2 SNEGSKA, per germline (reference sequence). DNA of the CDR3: TGCAGTGCTAGAGATCCGAACGACGAGCAGTACTTC. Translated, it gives CSARDPNDEQYF.

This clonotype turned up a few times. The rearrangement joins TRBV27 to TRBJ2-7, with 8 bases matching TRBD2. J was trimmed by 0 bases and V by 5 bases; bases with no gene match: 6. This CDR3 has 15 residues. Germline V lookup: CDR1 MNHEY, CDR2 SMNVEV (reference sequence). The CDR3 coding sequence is TGTGCCAGCAGTGTCTCACTAGCGGACTCCTACGAGCAGTACTTC. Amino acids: CASSVSLADSYEQYF.

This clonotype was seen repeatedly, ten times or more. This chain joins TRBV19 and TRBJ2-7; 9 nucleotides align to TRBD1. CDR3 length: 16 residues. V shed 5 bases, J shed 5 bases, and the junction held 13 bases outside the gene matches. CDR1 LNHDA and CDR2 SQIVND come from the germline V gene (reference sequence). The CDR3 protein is CASSPPPGTGIDEQYF. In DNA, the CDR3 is TGTGCCAGTAGTCCCCCTCCCGGGACAGGGATCGACGAGCAGTACTTC.

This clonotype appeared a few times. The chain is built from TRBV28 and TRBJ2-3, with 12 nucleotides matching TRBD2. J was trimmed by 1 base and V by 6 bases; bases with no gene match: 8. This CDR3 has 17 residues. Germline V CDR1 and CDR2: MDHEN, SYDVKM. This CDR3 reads CASSPDRLAGGTDTQYF. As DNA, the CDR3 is TGTGCCAGCAGCCCGGATCGACTAGCGGGGGGCACAGATACGCAGTATTTT.

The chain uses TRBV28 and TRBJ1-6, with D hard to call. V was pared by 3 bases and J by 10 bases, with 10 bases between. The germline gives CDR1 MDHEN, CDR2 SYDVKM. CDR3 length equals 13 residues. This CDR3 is CASSLRGESPLHF. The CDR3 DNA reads TGTGCCAGCAGTTTGCGGGGTGAATCACCCCTCCACTTT.

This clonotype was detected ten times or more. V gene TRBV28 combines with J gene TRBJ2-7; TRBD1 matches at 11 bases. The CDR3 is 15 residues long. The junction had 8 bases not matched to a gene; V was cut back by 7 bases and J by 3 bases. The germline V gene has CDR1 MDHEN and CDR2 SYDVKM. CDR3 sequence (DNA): TGTGCCAGCACCCCTGGACAGGGGGCTTTCTACGAGCAGTACTTC. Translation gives CASTPGQGAFYEQYF.

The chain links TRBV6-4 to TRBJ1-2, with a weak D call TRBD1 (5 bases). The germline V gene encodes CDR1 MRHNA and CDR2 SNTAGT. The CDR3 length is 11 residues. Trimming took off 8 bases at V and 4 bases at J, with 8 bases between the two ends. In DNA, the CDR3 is TGTGCCAGCCAGGGCCCCTATGGCTACACCTTC. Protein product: CASQGPYGYTF.

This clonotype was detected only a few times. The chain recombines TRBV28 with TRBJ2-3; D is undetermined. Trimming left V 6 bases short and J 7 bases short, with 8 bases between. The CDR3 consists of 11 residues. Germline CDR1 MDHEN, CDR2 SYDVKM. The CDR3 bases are TGTGCCAGCAGAGCCCCCAATACGCAGTATTTT. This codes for CASRAPNTQYF. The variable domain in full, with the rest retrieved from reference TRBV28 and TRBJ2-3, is DVKVTQSSRYLVKRTGEKVFLECVQDMDHENMFWYRQDPGLGLRLIYFSYDVKMKEKGDIPEGYSVSREKKERFSLILESASTNQTSMYLCASRAPNTQYFGPGTRLTVL.

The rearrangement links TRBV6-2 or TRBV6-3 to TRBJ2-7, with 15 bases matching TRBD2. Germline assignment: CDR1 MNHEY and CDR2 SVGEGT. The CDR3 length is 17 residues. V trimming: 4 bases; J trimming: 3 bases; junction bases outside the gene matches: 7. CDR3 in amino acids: CASSSRTSGRARYEQYF. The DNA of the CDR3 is TGTGCCAGCAGTTCACGGACTAGCGGGAGGGCCCGCTACGAGCAGTACTTC.

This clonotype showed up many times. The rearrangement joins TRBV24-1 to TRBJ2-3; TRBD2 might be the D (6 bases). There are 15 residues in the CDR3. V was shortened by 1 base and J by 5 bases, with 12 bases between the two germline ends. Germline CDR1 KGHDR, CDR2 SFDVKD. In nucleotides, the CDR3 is TGTGCCACCAGTGATTTCGGAAGGGGAGGAGATACGCAGTATTTT. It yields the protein CATSDFGRGGDTQYF.

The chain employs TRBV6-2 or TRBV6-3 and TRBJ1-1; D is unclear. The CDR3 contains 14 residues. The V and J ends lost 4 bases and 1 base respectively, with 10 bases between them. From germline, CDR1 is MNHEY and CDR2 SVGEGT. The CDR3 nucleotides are TGTGCCAGCAGTTCCCAGAGTGGGAACACTGAAGCTTTCTTT. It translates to CASSSQSGNTEAFF.

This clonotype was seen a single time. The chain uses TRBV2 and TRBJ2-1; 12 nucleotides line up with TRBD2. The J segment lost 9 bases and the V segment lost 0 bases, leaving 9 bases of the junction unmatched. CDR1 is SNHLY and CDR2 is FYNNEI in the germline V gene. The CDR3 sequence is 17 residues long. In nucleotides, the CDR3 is TGTGCCAGCAGTGAAGCGGACGGACTAGCGGGATTGGTTGAGCAGTTCTTC. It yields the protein CASSEADGLAGLVEQFF.

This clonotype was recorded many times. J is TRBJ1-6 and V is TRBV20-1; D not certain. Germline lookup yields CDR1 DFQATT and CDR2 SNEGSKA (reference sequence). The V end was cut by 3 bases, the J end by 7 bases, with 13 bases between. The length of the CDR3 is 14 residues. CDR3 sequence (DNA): TGCAGTGCTAGTAGAGACCCTCGAAATTCACCCCTCCACTTT. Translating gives CSASRDPRNSPLHF.

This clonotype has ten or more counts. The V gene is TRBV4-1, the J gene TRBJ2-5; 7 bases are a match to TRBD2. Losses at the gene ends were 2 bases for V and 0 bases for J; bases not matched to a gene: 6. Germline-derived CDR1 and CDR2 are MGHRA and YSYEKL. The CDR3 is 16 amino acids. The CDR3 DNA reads TGCGCCAGCAGCCAACTCCACCTAGCGGACCAAGAGACCCAGTACTTC. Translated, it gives CASSQLHLADQETQYF.

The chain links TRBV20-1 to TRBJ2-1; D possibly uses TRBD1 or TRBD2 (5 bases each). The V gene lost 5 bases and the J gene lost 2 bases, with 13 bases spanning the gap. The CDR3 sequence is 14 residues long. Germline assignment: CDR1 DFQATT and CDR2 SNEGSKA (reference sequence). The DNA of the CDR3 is TGCAGTGCTGGGGACCTCAGAACCTACAATGAGCAGTTCTTC. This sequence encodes CSAGDLRTYNEQFF.

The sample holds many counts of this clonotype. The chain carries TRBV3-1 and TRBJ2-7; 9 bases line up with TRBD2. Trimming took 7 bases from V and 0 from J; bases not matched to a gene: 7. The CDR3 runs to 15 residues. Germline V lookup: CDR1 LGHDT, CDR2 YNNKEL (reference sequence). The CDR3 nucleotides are TGTGCCAGCACCCCGAGACTAGCGGCCTCCTACGAGCAGTACTTC. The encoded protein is CASTPRLAASYEQYF.

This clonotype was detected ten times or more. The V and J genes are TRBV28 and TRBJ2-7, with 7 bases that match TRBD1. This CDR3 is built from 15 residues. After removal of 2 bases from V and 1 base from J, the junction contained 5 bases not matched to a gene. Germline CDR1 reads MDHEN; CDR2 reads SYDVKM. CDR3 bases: TGTGCCAGCAGTTTAGGGACAGATGATTCCTACGAGCAGTACTTC. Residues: CASSLGTDDSYEQYF.

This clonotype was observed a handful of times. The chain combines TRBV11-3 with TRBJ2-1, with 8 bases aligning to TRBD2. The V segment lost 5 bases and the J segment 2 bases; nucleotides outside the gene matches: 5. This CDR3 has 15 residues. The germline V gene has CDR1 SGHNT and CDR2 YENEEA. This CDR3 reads CASSPIAGPYNEQFF. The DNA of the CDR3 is TGTGCCAGCAGCCCCATAGCGGGACCCTACAATGAGCAGTTCTTC.

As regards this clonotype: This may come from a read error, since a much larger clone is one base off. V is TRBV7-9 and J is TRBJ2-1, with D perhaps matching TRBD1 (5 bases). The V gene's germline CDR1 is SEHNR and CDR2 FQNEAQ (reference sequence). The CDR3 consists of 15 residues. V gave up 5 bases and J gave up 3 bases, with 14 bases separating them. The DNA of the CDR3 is TGTGCCAGCAGCGCAAGGGGCGAGAACTACAATGAGCAGTTCTTC. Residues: CASSARGENYNEQFF. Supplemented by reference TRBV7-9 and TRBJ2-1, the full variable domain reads DTGVSQNPRHKITKRGQNVTFRCDPISEHNRLYWYRQTLGQGPEFLTYFQNEAQLEKSRLLSDRFSAERPKGSFSTLEIQRTEQGDSAMYLCASSARGENYNEQFFGPGTRLTVL.

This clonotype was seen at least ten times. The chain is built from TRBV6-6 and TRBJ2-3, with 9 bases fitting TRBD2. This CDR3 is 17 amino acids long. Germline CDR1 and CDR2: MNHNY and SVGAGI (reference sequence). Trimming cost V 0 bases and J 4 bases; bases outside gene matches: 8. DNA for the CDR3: TGTGCCAGCAGTTACTCGCCTCTGGCGGGAGGGGCAGATACGCAGTATTTT. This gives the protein CASSYSPLAGGADTQYF.

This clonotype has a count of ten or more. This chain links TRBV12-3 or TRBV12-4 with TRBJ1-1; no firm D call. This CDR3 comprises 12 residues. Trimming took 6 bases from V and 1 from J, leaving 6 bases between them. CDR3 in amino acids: CASSHENTEAFF. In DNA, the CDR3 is TGTGCCAGCAGCCACGAGAACACTGAAGCTTTCTTT.

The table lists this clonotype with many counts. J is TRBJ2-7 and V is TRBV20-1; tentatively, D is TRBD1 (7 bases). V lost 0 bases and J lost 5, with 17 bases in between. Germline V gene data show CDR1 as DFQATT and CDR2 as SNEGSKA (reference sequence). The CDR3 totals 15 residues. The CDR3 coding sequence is TGCAGTGCTAGAGATCTAGGCCAGGGGGGTCACGAGCAGTACTTC. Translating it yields CSARDLGQGGHEQYF.

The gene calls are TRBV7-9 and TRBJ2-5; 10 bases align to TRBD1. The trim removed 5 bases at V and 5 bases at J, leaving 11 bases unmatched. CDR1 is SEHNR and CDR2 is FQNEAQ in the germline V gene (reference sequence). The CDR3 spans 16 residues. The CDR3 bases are TGTGCCAGCAGCCGCAAGCCGGGACAGGGGCCCGAGACCCAGTACTTC. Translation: CASSRKPGQGPETQYF. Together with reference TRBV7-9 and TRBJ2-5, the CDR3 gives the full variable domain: DTGVSQNPRHKITKRGQNVTFRCDPISEHNRLYWYRQTLGQGPEFLTYFQNEAQLEKSRLLSDRFSAERPKGSFSTLEIQRTEQGDSAMYLCASSRKPGQGPETQYFGPGTRLLVL.

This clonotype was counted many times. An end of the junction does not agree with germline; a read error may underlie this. CDR3 DNA sequence: TGCGCCAGCCGCTTGGTATCCTACGAGAAAGCTTTCTTT. Residues: CASRLVSYEKAFF. The chain combines TRBV5-1 with TRBJ1-1; D uncertain. This CDR3 contains 13 residues. Germline CDR1 reads SGHRS; CDR2 reads YFSETQ. The complete variable domain, with remaining parts taken from reference TRBV5-1 and TRBJ1-1, reads KAGVTQTPRYLIKTRGQQVTLSCSPISGHRSVSWYQQTPGQGLQFLFEYFSETQRNKGNFPGRFSGRQFSNSRSEMNVSTLELGDSALYLCASRLVSYEKAFFGQGTRLTVV.